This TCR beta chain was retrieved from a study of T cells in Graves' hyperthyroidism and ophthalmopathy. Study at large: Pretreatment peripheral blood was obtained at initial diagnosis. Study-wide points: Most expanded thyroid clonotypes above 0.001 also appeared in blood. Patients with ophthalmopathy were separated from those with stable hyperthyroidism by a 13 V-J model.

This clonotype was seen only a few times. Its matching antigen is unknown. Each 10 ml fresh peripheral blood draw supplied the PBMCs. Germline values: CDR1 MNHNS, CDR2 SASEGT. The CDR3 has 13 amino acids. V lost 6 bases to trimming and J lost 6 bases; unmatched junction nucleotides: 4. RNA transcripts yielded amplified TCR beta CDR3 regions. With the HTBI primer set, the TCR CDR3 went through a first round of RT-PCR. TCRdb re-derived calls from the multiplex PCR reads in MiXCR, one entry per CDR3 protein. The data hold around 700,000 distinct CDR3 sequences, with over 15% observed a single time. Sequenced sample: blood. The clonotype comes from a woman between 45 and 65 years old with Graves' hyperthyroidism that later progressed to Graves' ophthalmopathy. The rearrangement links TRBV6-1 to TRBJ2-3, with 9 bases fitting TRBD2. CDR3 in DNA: TGTGCCAGCAGGGGCGGGGGGGCCGATACGCAGTATTTT. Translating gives CASRGGGADTQYF.